This TCR beta chain came from a study of T cell repertoires in cytomegalovirus infection. On the study more broadly: Public TCR beta signatures were indicative of both CMV infection and a matching HLA type. Study-wide results and caveats: Within the response measured ex vivo, HLA-C-restricted CMV-specific TCR beta clonotypes were dominant.

Trimming left V 1 base short and J 6 bases short, with 9 bases between. The CDR3 is made up of 14 amino acids. One entry per CDR3 protein results from TCRdb running MiXCR on the reads. The repertoire holds around 450,000 distinct CDR3 sequences, with approximately 30% as singletons. A note on this clonotype: No antigen is known for it.

This sequence was found in a human donor in good health (CMV status not recorded). Some clones in this sample may be carry-over from other donors' samples. Sequencing used PBMCs. V usage is TRBV12-3 or TRBV12-4 and J usage is TRBJ2-2, with D hard to call. CDR3 protein: CASSLGLVPGELFF. Written as DNA, the CDR3 is TGTGCCAGCAGTTTAGGGCTAGTCCCCGGGGAGCTGTTTTTT.